The 6 T cell receptor beta chains in this list originate from one sample, sequenced in a study of T-cell reconstitution after alpha-beta-depleted transplantation in children. The TCRbeta library was prepared with unique molecular identifiers. TCRdb fed the PCR reads into MiXCR, producing one record per CDR3 protein. Altogether about 90,000 distinct CDR3 sequences are present, roughly 16% being singletons, with the ten largest covering around a fifth. Sequencing was performed on PBMCs, mostly from graft donor cells, taken 180 days after TCRalphabeta/CD19-depleted stem cell transplant. Every receptor here comes from a male patient aged 2 to 10 who had a stem cell transplant for acute lymphoblastic leukemia, so the T cells may come from the graft donor.

This clonotype was seen a few times. The chain uses TRBV5-1 and TRBJ1-1; D is unresolved. The ends were cut back, 4 bases at V and 4 bases at J, with 11 bases in the middle. Germline CDR1 and CDR2: SGHRS and YFSETQ. The CDR3 loop spans 13 amino acids. CDR3 sequence: CASSNLASTEAFF. CDR3 sequence (DNA): TGCGCCAGCAGCAACTTGGCGTCCACTGAAGCTTTCTTT.

This clonotype turned up a few times. The genes are TRBV7-2 and TRBJ1-6; possible D gene TRBD1, 5 bases. The germline CDR1 and CDR2 sequences are SGHTA and FQGNSA. The CDR3 extends over 15 amino acids. The ends were cut back, 7 bases at V and 1 base at J, with 11 bases in the middle. The CDR3 DNA follows: TGTGCCAGCAAGGAGGGGAATTCCTATAATTCACCCCTCCACTTT. This translates into CASKEGNSYNSPLHF.

The chain combines TRBV7-2 with TRBJ2-3; D unresolved. In germline, CDR1 is SGHTA, CDR2 FQGNSA. Trimming removed 5 bases at V and 4 bases at J, with 13 bases between. The CDR3 has 14 residues. The CDR3 spells CASSPRPDPDTQYF. In DNA form, the CDR3 reads TGTGCCAGCAGCCCAAGACCAGATCCAGATACGCAGTATTTT.

This clonotype has more than one count but fewer than ten. The CDR3 nucleotides read TGTGCCAGCAGTGAGGGACAGGGAAGCTACGAGCAGTACTTC. This gives the protein CASSEGQGSYEQYF. The chain joins TRBV25-1 to TRBJ2-7; TRBD1 agrees at 9 bases. Germline trimming cut 3 bases from V and 3 bases from J; bases unmatched to any gene: 3. This CDR3 region has 14 residues. CDR1 and CDR2 (germline): MGHDK, SYGVNS.

The sample holds many counts of this clonotype. The chain employs TRBV2 and TRBJ2-7; a possible D gene is TRBD2 (6 bases). The CDR3 spans 13 residues. Trimming removed 10 bases at V and 2 bases at J, with 15 bases between. Germline lookup yields CDR1 SNHLY and CDR2 FYNNEI. The DNA of the CDR3 is TGTGCCATCGAGGACGGGAGACCCTACGAGCAGTACTTC. This codes for CAIEDGRPYEQYF.

This clonotype showed up many times. The chain recombines TRBV4-3 with TRBJ1-6; D unclear. V lost 3 bases, J lost 6 bases, and 12 bases lay in between. The length of the CDR3 is 15 residues. Germline V gene lookup returns CDR1 LGHNA and CDR2 YSLEER. CDR3 DNA sequence: TGCGCCAGCAGCCAGGACGGACTGAGTAATTCACCCCTCCACTTT. Translated: CASSQDGLSNSPLHF.